This section outlines one T cell receptor (beta chain) sequence together with its context. Participant-given clinical history determined each cohort assignment. Deletions cut 1 base from V and 0 bases from J, with 10 bases between. The CDR3 covers 16 residues. CDR1 SGHDT and CDR2 YYEEEE come from the germline V gene. The protocol was immunoSEQ multiplex PCR, while the TCRdb copy is restricted to in-frame clones and leaves out a portion. The data contain roughly 430,000 clones, roughly 87% of them singletons. The record originates from a study of blood T cell repertoires in COVID-19. Across the whole study: T cells, B-cell-depleted T cells, or PBMCs supplied cDNA or gDNA.

The chain couples TRBV5-6 to TRBJ1-4; D is undetermined. The receptor comes from a middle-aged woman with acute COVID-19. The specimen sequenced was PBMCs or T cells enriched from blood (not recorded which). CDR3 bases: TGTGCCAGCAGCTTGTTTAGGGAGGCAACTAATGAAAAACTGTTTTTT. It translates to CASSLFREATNEKLFF.